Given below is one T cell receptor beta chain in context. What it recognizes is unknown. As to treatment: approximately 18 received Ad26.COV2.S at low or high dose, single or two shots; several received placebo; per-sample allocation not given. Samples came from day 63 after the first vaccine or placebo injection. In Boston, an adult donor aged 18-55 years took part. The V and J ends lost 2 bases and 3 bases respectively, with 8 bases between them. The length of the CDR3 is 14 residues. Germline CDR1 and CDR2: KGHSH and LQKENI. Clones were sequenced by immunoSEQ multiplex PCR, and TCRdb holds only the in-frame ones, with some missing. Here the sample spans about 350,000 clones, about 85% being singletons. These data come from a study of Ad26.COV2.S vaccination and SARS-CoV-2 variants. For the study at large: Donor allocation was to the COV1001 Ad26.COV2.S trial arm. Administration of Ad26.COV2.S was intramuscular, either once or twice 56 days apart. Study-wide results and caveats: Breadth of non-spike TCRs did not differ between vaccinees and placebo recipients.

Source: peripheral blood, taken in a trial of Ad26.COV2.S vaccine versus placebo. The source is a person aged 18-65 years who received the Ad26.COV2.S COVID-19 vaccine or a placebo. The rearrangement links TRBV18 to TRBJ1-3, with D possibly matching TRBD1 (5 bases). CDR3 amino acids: CASSPGAGGNTIYF. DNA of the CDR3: TGTGCCAGCTCACCAGGGGCAGGTGGAAACACCATATATTTT.